A selection of T cell receptor beta chains follows, all from one sample in a study of cytomegalovirus exposure and HLA in healthy donors. Some clones are missing from TCRdb's copy, which holds only in-frame ones; the method was immunoSEQ multiplex PCR. The sample contains 90,000 to 120,000 clones, roughly 72% of which appear only once. Sequencing used PBMCs. These receptor sequences come from a man aged 30 to 45 in good health and CMV-seronegative. CDR3s include the opening cysteine and the closing phenylalanine or tryptophan. The D gene is left open where the match is weak. Rows give clone size only sometimes, using once, few, many, or a class for an expanded clone.

clone_size: NA; d_call: TRBD2; v_call: TRBV27; j_call: TRBJ2-1; cdr3_aa: CASSLGLVREQFF; cdr3_nt: TGTGCCAGCAGTTTAGGACTAGTCCGTGAGCAGTTCTTC
clone_size: NA; d_call: TRBD1; v_call: TRBV30; j_call: TRBJ1-2; cdr3_aa: CAWRTGTGVFGYTF; cdr3_nt: TGTGCCTGGAGGACCGGGACAGGGGTGTTTGGCTACACCTTC
clone_size: few; d_call: NA; v_call: TRBV15; j_call: TRBJ2-7; cdr3_aa: CATSRDPGPYEQYF; cdr3_nt: TGTGCCACCAGCAGAGATCCAGGTCCCTACGAGCAGTACTTC
clone_size: NA; d_call: TRBD1; v_call: TRBV29-1; j_call: TRBJ1-2; cdr3_aa: CSVDDRGMENYGYTF; cdr3_nt: TGCAGCGTTGACGACAGGGGTATGGAGAACTATGGCTACACCTTC
clone_size: NA; d_call: TRBD2; v_call: TRBV9; j_call: TRBJ2-1; cdr3_aa: CASSVDQRELDEQFF; cdr3_nt: TGTGCCAGCAGCGTAGATCAGCGGGAGCTCGATGAGCAGTTCTTC
clone_size: NA; d_call: TRBD2; v_call: TRBV5-1; j_call: TRBJ2-7; cdr3_aa: CASSRRVSGGSYEQYF; cdr3_nt: TGCGCCAGCAGCAGGAGGGTTTCGGGGGGGTCCTACGAGCAGTACTTC
clone_size: once; d_call: TRBD1; v_call: TRBV5-1; j_call: TRBJ2-7; cdr3_aa: CASSPRETGYRPYEQYF; cdr3_nt: TGCGCCAGCAGCCCCCGAGAGACAGGGTACCGTCCCTACGAGCAGTACTTC
clone_size: NA; d_call: NA; v_call: TRBV19; j_call: TRBJ1-1; cdr3_aa: CASSSLTGNTEAFF; cdr3_nt: TGTGCCAGTAGTTCCCTGACAGGGAACACTGAAGCTTTCTTT
clone_size: NA; d_call: NA; v_call: TRBV6-5; j_call: TRBJ1-2; cdr3_aa: CASSIQGTYGYTF; cdr3_nt: TGTGCCAGCAGTATACAGGGCACCTATGGCTACACCTTC
clone_size: NA; d_call: NA; v_call: TRBV7-9; j_call: TRBJ2-5; cdr3_aa: CASSLLAVGTQYF; cdr3_nt: TGTGCCAGCAGCTTGTTGGCTGTTGGGACCCAGTACTTC
clone_size: NA; d_call: NA; v_call: TRBV6-4; j_call: TRBJ1-1; cdr3_aa: CASSEGAGTEAFF; cdr3_nt: TGTGCCAGCAGTGAAGGGGCCGGGACTGAAGCTTTCTTT
clone_size: NA; d_call: TRBD1; v_call: TRBV7-9; j_call: TRBJ1-2; cdr3_aa: CASSPNLGTGDGYTF; cdr3_nt: TGTGCCAGCAGCCCGAACCTGGGGACAGGGGATGGCTACACCTTC
clone_size: NA; d_call: NA; v_call: TRBV5-4; j_call: TRBJ1-4; cdr3_aa: CASSLAGQGPEKLFF; cdr3_nt: TGTGCCAGCAGCTTGGCAGGCCAGGGTCCCGAAAAACTGTTTTTT
clone_size: NA; d_call: NA; v_call: TRBV21-1; j_call: TRBJ2-7; cdr3_aa: CASSKPLYEGLAGQTYEQYF; cdr3_nt: TGTGCCAGCAGCAAACCCTTATACGAGGGACTAGCGGGGCAAACCTACGAGCAGTACTTC
clone_size: NA; d_call: TRBD2; v_call: TRBV9; j_call: TRBJ2-1; cdr3_aa: CASSAPGGPSNEQFF; cdr3_nt: TGTGCCAGCAGCGCACCGGGAGGGCCTAGCAATGAGCAGTTCTTC
clone_size: NA; d_call: TRBD2; v_call: TRBV28; j_call: TRBJ2-1; cdr3_aa: CASSLAGAYNEQFF; cdr3_nt: TGTGCCAGCAGTTTAGCGGGAGCCTACAATGAGCAGTTCTTC
clone_size: NA; d_call: NA; v_call: TRBV30; j_call: TRBJ1-1; cdr3_aa: CAAPGWNTEAFF; cdr3_nt: TGTGCCGCCCCAGGATGGAACACTGAAGCTTTCTTT
clone_size: NA; d_call: NA; v_call: TRBV29-1; j_call: TRBJ1-6; cdr3_aa: CSVRTVYNSPLHF; cdr3_nt: TGCAGCGTTCGGACAGTCTACAATTCACCCCTCCACTTT
clone_size: few; d_call: TRBD1; v_call: TRBV27; j_call: TRBJ1-5; cdr3_aa: CASRSLIDRGLQPQHF; cdr3_nt: TGTGCCAGCAGATCTCTAATCGACAGGGGGCTTCAGCCCCAGCATTTT
clone_size: once; d_call: TRBD2; v_call: TRBV10-1; j_call: TRBJ2-1; cdr3_aa: CASSERVAGEQFF; cdr3_nt: TGCGCCAGCAGTGAGAGGGTAGCGGGTGAGCAGTTCTTC
clone_size: NA; d_call: TRBD1; v_call: TRBV6-6; j_call: TRBJ1-3; cdr3_aa: CASSYGTGGNGNTIYF; cdr3_nt: TGTGCCAGCAGTTATGGGACAGGGGGTAACGGAAACACCATATATTTT
clone_size: NA; d_call: NA; v_call: TRBV12-2; j_call: TRBJ1-5; cdr3_aa: CASRPRSGQNQPQHF; cdr3_nt: TGTGCAAGTCGCCCCCGTTCTGGACAGAATCAGCCCCAGCATTTT
clone_size: NA; d_call: TRBD2; v_call: TRBV28; j_call: TRBJ2-3; cdr3_aa: CASSSPGLASATDTQYF; cdr3_nt: TGTGCCAGCAGTTCCCCGGGACTAGCGAGTGCAACAGATACGCAGTATTTT
clone_size: few; d_call: NA; v_call: TRBV27; j_call: TRBJ1-1; cdr3_aa: CASSLWPGLDTEAFF; cdr3_nt: TGTGCCAGCAGTTTATGGCCAGGGTTGGACACTGAAGCTTTCTTT
clone_size: few; d_call: TRBD1; v_call: TRBV19; j_call: TRBJ2-3; cdr3_aa: CASSPDRGRYTDTQYF; cdr3_nt: TGTGCCAGTAGTCCCGACAGGGGGCGATACACAGATACGCAGTATTTT
clone_size: NA; d_call: NA; v_call: TRBV15; j_call: TRBJ1-1; cdr3_aa: CATSRGVTGKNTEAFF; cdr3_nt: TGTGCCACCAGCAGAGGGGTAACAGGGAAGAACACTGAAGCTTTCTTT
clone_size: few; d_call: NA; v_call: TRBV11-2; j_call: TRBJ1-2; cdr3_aa: CASSLGATRGGYTF; cdr3_nt: TGTGCCAGCAGCTTAGGAGCGACCCGAGGGGGCTACACCTTC
clone_size: NA; d_call: NA; v_call: TRBV6-5; j_call: TRBJ2-1; cdr3_aa: CASSLYTSGDEQFF; cdr3_nt: TGTGCCAGCAGTCTGTATACCTCTGGAGATGAGCAGTTCTTC
clone_size: NA; d_call: TRBD1; v_call: TRBV28; j_call: TRBJ2-7; cdr3_aa: CASSLRGLYEQYF; cdr3_nt: TGTGCCAGCAGTTTAAGGGGGCTTTACGAGCAGTACTTC